The clone carrying this T cell receptor beta chain was seen at least ten times. Its antigen is not identified. This sample is drawn from a study of T cells in Graves' hyperthyroidism and ophthalmopathy. Study findings and constraints: Progression to ophthalmopathy was predicted a median of 6.5 months early.

Amplification of TCR beta CDR3 regions used RNA as the template. TCR CDR3 underwent first-round RT-PCR with the HTBI primer set. MiXCR, applied by TCRdb to the multiplex PCR reads, yields one record per CDR3 protein. The sample records roughly 350,000 distinct CDR3 sequences, roughly 14% being singletons. Exclusion criteria comprised uncontrolled infection, other autoimmune disease, pregnancy or lactation. PBMCs came from roughly 10 ml fresh peripheral blood. V lost 4 bases, J lost 10 bases, and 19 bases stayed unmatched. There are 18 residues in the CDR3. The receptor comes from a woman between 25 and 40 years old with Graves' ophthalmopathy. The sequencing sample was made of blood. The chain couples TRBV12-3 or TRBV12-4 to TRBJ2-3, with 11 positions matching TRBD2. The CDR3 nucleotides read TGTGCCAGCAGTTACCAATCAACCCTAGCGGGGGGTGAGGTCCCGCAGTATTTT. This codes for CASSYQSTLAGGEVPQYF.